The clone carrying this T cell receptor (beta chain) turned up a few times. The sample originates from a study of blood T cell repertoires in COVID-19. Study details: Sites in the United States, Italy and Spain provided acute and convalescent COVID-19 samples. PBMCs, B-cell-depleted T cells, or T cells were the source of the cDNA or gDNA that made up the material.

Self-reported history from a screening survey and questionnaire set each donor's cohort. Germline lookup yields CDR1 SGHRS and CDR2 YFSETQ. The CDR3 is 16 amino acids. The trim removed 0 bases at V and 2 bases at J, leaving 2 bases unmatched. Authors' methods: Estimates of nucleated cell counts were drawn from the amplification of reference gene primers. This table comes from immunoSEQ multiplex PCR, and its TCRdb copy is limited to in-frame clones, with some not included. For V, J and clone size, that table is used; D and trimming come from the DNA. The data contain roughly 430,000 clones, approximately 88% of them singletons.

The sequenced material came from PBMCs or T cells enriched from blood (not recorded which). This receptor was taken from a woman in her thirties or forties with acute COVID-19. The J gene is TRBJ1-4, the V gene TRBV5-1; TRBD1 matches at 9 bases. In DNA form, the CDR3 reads TGCGCCAGCAGCTTGGGGGACAGGGTGACTAATGAAAAACTGTTTTTT. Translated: CASSLGDRVTNEKLFF.